The 14 T cell receptor beta chains given below trace back to one sample, sequenced in a study of post-analysis software for immune sequencing data. General study findings and limits: About 5 TRBV segments occurring more often in patients than controls included TRBV5-6, TRBV5-1 and TRBV20-1.

These receptors have no identified antigens. The library was made from cDNA and included unique molecular identifiers. TCRdb re-analysed the PCR reads in MiXCR, keeping a single row per CDR3 protein. Of fewer than 700,000 distinct CDR3 sequences in the sample, roughly 45% were seen once. Sequenced: blood. The receptors stem from a girl aged 10 to 17 with multiple sclerosis.

The rearrangement links TRBV7-3 to TRBJ1-2; 9 bases agree with TRBD1. Looked up from germline, CDR1 is SGHTA and CDR2 is FQGTGA. Losses at the gene ends were 5 bases for V and 8 bases for J; bases not matched to a gene: 6. The CDR3 spans 13 residues. The CDR3 loop reads CASSLDRGNGYTF. In DNA form, the CDR3 reads TGTGCCAGCAGCCTCGACAGGGGGAACGGCTACACCTTC.

This clonotype has more than one count but fewer than ten. The rearrangement joins TRBV2 to TRBJ1-2, with D tentatively TRBD1 (5 bases). From germline, CDR1 is SNHLY and CDR2 FYNNEI. The CDR3 covers 15 residues. Trimming cost V 4 bases and J 1 base, with 13 bases left between them. This CDR3 reads CASSARERSNYGYTF. CDR3 nucleotide sequence: TGTGCCAGCAGTGCCAGGGAGAGGAGTAACTATGGCTACACCTTC.

V gene TRBV29-1 combines with J gene TRBJ2-5; D may correspond to TRBD1 or TRBD2 (5 bases each). V was clipped by 7 bases and J by 4 bases, with 19 bases between them. CDR1 SQVTM and CDR2 ANQGSEA come from the germline V gene. The CDR3 consists of 14 residues. The CDR3 sequence: CSASARGLGETQYF. The CDR3 nucleotides read TGCAGCGCGAGCGCCCGGGGCTTGGGAGAGACCCAGTACTTC.

This clonotype has only a few counts. The V and J genes are TRBV14 and TRBJ2-7; D is uncertain. Germline V gives CDR1 SGHDN, CDR2 FVKESK. V lost 3 bases, J lost 1 base, and 4 bases lay in between. The CDR3 is 12 amino acids. The CDR3 DNA sequence: TGTGCCAGCAGCCAGAGATCCTACGAGCAGTACTTC. Translated, it gives CASSQRSYEQYF.

This sequence joins TRBV5-1 and TRBJ2-5; D gene uncertain. The CDR3 is 15 amino acids. The germline gives CDR1 SGHRS, CDR2 YFSETQ. The V gene lost 4 bases and the J gene lost 6 bases, with 19 bases spanning the gap. This CDR3 reads CASSHKTSLTQTQYF. The CDR3, as DNA: TGCGCCAGCAGCCACAAAACCTCCCTCACCCAGACCCAGTACTTC.

This clonotype came up a few times. V usage is TRBV5-1 and J usage is TRBJ2-5, with D tentatively TRBD2 (5 bases). The V gene lost 4 bases and the J gene lost 5 bases, with 21 bases spanning the gap. The germline gives CDR1 SGHRS, CDR2 YFSETQ. This CDR3 contains 16 residues. CDR3 coding DNA: TGCGCCAGCAGCATTCCGGTCCTAGGAGGTCGGGAGACCCAGTACTTC. Its translation is CASSIPVLGGRETQYF.

The chain joins TRBV10-2 to TRBJ2-7; the D gene is possibly TRBD2 (6 bases). Trimming took 5 bases from V and 3 from J, leaving 20 bases between them. This CDR3 contains 16 residues. Looked up from germline, CDR1 is WSHSY and CDR2 is SAAADI. DNA of the CDR3: TGCGCCAGCAGTCCCGAGCGAGCGGGCCGATACTACGAGCAGTACTTC. Amino acids: CASSPERAGRYYEQYF.

V is TRBV12-3 or TRBV12-4 and J is TRBJ1-1; D is unclear. The CDR3 totals 16 residues. V gave up 2 bases and J gave up 0 bases, with 13 bases separating them. Written as DNA, the CDR3 is TGTGCCAGCAGTTTAAGAAAGGGCAGGATGAACACTGAAGCTTTCTTT. This codes for CASSLRKGRMNTEAFF.

This clonotype was found a few times. V is TRBV5-6 and J is TRBJ1-2; possible D gene TRBD1, 5 bases. This CDR3 comprises 14 residues. Germline V lookup: CDR1 SGHDT, CDR2 YYEEEE. With 1 base removed from V and 4 bases from J, the gap between germline ends came to 11 bases. The CDR3 loop reads CASSLTGPIYGYTF. CDR3 nucleotide sequence: TGTGCCAGCAGCTTGACGGGGCCGATCTATGGCTACACCTTC.

The V call is TRBV5-5, the J call TRBJ1-1, with D unresolved. The CDR3 runs 14 residues. Trimming pared 4 bases from V and 1 base from J, leaving 11 bases between. Germline lookup yields CDR1 SGHKS and CDR2 YYEKEE (reference sequence). CDR3 coding DNA: TGTGCCAGCAGCCTGATGGTGGGGAACACTGAAGCTTTCTTT. This translates into CASSLMVGNTEAFF.

The chain recombines TRBV7-6 with TRBJ2-5, with 11 bases fitting TRBD1. The CDR3 extends over 16 amino acids. J was trimmed by 4 bases and V by 0 bases; bases with no gene match: 4. The germline CDR1 and CDR2 sequences are SGHVS and FNYEAQ. CDR3 DNA: TGTGCCAGCAGCTTAGCTGCGGGGACAGGGGGAGAGACCCAGTACTTC. Translation: CASSLAAGTGGETQYF.

This clonotype was picked up a small number of times. This chain uses TRBV25-1 with TRBJ2-3; D is perhaps TRBD2 (5 bases). The germline gives CDR1 MGHDK, CDR2 SYGVNS. Between the trimmed V and J ends, which lost 3 bases and 8 bases, there was a span of 6 bases. The CDR3 is 11 residues long. Here the CDR3 reads CASSEGSTQYF. The CDR3 DNA is TGTGCCAGCAGTGAGGGGAGTACGCAGTATTTT.

This clonotype was observed a single time. J is TRBJ1-2 and V is TRBV29-1; D gene uncertain. The CDR3 totals 14 residues. CDR1 and CDR2 (germline): SQVTM, ANQGSEA. The V gene lost 4 bases and the J gene lost 3 bases, with 15 bases spanning the gap. CDR3 in amino acids: CSVVVPPGDYGYTF. The CDR3 nucleotides read TGCAGCGTTGTGGTCCCCCCCGGAGACTATGGCTACACCTTC.

This clonotype showed up just a few times. The chain employs TRBV15 and TRBJ2-7, with a possible D match to TRBD2 (7 bases). The length of the CDR3 is 15 residues. Per germline, CDR1 LNHNV and CDR2 YYDKDF (reference sequence). With 1 base removed from V and 3 bases from J, the gap between germline ends came to 13 bases. This CDR3 is CATSRVGGGVYEQYF. CDR3 bases: TGTGCCACCAGCAGAGTGGGCGGGGGCGTCTACGAGCAGTACTTC.